One and the same sample provided the 3 T cell receptor beta chains below, sequenced in a study of blood T cell repertoires in COVID-19. TCRdb's copy holds only in-frame clones and misses some; the assay was immunoSEQ multiplex PCR. The table lists 100,000 to 130,000 clones, roughly 88% of them singletons. Specimen: peripheral blood. The source is a human donor in a cohort sampled during active COVID-19.

This chain uses TRBV7-8 with TRBJ1-1, with 8 bases fitting TRBD1. There are 14 residues in the CDR3. V lost 2 bases to trimming and J lost 6 bases; unmatched junction nucleotides: 5. The germline gives CDR1 SGHVS, CDR2 FQNEAQ. In DNA form, the CDR3 reads TGTGCCAGCAGCTTAAGACAGGGGATAGCTGAAGCTTTCTTT. It translates to CASSLRQGIAEAFF.

The chain employs TRBV29-1 and TRBJ2-7; 7 bases match TRBD1. Germline V lookup: CDR1 SQVTM, CDR2 ANQGSEA. V lost 6 bases to trimming and J lost 1 base; unmatched junction nucleotides: 6. The CDR3 covers 13 residues. CDR3 DNA sequence: TGCAGCGTCGTCTCGGGACAGTCCTACGAGCAGTACTTC. Encoded protein: CSVVSGQSYEQYF.

This rearrangement joins TRBV6-1 to TRBJ2-7; 8 nucleotides match TRBD1. The CDR3 totals 16 residues. V was pared by 2 bases and J by 0 bases, with 6 bases of the junction left unmatched. CDR1 MNHNS and CDR2 SASEGT come from the germline V gene. CDR3 in amino acids: CASSEIWTGNSYEQYF. CDR3 sequence (DNA): TGTGCCAGCAGTGAAATATGGACAGGGAACTCCTACGAGCAGTACTTC.